These T cell receptor beta chains were read from a single sample in a study of T cells in narcolepsy. Assay used: immunoSEQ multiplex PCR; TCRdb lists only in-frame clones, some missing. The table includes approximately 17,000 clones, around 70% detected once. Sequenced: CD45RA- memory CD8+ T cells from PBMCs. The origin of the receptors is a human donor with narcolepsy. Both conserved end residues are part of each CDR3. A D gene is named only where the DNA matches it firmly. Not every row has a clone size; where given, it reads once, few, many or a size class.

>NA|TRBJ2-5|TRBV5-7|NA
TGTGCCAGCAGCTCTTGGGGTGGTGAAGAGACCCAGTACTTC
CASSSWGGEETQYF
>NA|TRBJ2-7|TRBV9|NA
TGTGCCAGCAGCCCGCGGGACGGGTACTACGAGCAGTACTTC
CASSPRDGYYEQYF
>NA|TRBJ2-3|TRBV2|TRBD1
TGTGCCAGCAGTGAATGGGACAGACTCACAGATACGCAGTATTTT
CASSEWDRLTDTQYF
>NA|TRBJ1-1|TRBV19|TRBD1
TGTGCCAGTAGTATTTGCCCGGACAGGGGATACACTGAAGCTTTCTTT
CASSICPDRGYTEAFF
>once|TRBJ1-2|TRBV27|TRBD1
TGTGCCAGCAGCCGACAGGGAGCTAACTATGGCTACACCTTC
CASSRQGANYGYTF
>NA|TRBJ2-1|TRBV2|NA
TGTGCCAGCAGTGAAGAGCTAGCGAACAATGAGCAGTTCTTC
CASSEELANNEQFF
>NA|TRBJ2-7|TRBV7-8|NA
TGTGCCAGCTCAATCCTTGAAACAGGGCCCGTATCCTACGAGCAGTACTTC
CASSILETGPVSYEQYF
>NA|TRBJ2-1|TRBV5-6|NA
TGTGCCAGCAGCTGGACAGCGAGCTCCTACAATGAGCAGTTCTTC
CASSWTASSYNEQFF
>NA|TRBJ2-7|TRBV5-1|NA
TGCGCCAGCAGCTCATCTGGGGGCGGGTACGAGCAGTACTTC
CASSSSGGGYEQYF
>few|TRBJ2-7|TRBV13|NA
TGTGCCAGCAGCTTATCTAGACGGGACGAGCAGTACTTC
CASSLSRRDEQYF
>NA|TRBJ2-3|TRBV9|NA
TGTGCCAGCAGCGTAGACGGGGGCGGGGAAGATACGCAGTATTTT
CASSVDGGGEDTQYF
>NA|TRBJ2-3|TRBV13|NA
TGTGCCAGCAGCGGGTGGATCACAGATACGCAGTATTTT
CASSGWITDTQYF
>NA|TRBJ1-1|TRBV21-1|NA
TGTGCCAGCAGCAATCGGAACGGCACTGAAGCTTTCTTT
CASSNRNGTEAFF
>NA|TRBJ2-2|TRBV5-4|NA
TGTGCCAGCAGCTTGCTAGCGCTGGGCGGGGAGCTGTTTTTT
CASSLLALGGELFF
>NA|TRBJ1-2|TRBV25-1|NA
TGTGCCAGCAGTGTTGGGGTTGACTATGGCTACACCTTC
CASSVGVDYGYTF
>hyperexpanded|TRBJ1-1|TRBV13|NA
TGTGCCAGCAGCTTAAACAGCGAAGGATCTGAAGCTTTCTTT
CASSLNSEGSEAFF
>once|TRBJ1-2|TRBV6-5|NA
TGTGCCAGCAGTTACGGCAGTTATGGCTACACCTTC
CASSYGSYGYTF
>NA|TRBJ2-7|TRBV9|NA
TGTGCCAGCAGCGAGGGGGGACAGACGTACGAGCAGTACTTC
CASSEGGQTYEQYF
>NA|TRBJ2-1|TRBV7-9|TRBD2
TGTGCCAGCAGCCCCCGCGGGAGGGCTTCCTACAATGAGCAGTTCTTC
CASSPRGRASYNEQFF
>NA|TRBJ2-7|TRBV7-8|TRBD1
TGTGCCAGCAGCGCCCGGGACAGGGAGGCCTACGAGCAGTACTTC
CASSARDREAYEQYF